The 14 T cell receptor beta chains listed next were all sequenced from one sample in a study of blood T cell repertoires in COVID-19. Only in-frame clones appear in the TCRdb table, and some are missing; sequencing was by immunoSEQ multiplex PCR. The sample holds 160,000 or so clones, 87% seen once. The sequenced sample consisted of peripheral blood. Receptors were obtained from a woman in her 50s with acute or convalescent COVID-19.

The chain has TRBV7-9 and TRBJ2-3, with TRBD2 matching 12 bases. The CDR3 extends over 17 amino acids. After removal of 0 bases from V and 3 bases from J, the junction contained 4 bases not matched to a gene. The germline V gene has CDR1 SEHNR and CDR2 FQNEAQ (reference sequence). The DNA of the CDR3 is TGTGCCAGCAGCTTAGCCTCCGGGACTAGCGGGACAGATACGCAGTATTTT. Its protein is CASSLASGTSGTDTQYF. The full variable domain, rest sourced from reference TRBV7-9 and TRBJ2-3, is DTGVSQNPRHKITKRGQNVTFRCDPISEHNRLYWYRQTLGQGPEFLTYFQNEAQLEKSRLLSDRFSAERPKGSFSTLEIQRTEQGDSAMYLCASSLASGTSGTDTQYFGPGTRLTVL.

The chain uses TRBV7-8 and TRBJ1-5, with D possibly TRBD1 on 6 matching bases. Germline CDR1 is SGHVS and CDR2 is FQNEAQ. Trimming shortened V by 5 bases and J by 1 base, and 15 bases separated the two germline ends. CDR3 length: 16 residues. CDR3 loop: CASSPQGLRSNQPQHF. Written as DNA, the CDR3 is TGTGCCAGCAGCCCGCAGGGGCTCAGGAGCAATCAGCCCCAGCATTTT.

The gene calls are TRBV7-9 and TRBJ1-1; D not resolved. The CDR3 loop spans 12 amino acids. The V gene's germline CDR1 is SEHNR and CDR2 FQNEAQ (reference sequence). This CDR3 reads CTIETMNTEAFF. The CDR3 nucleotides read TGTACTATTGAGACGATGAACACTGAAGCTTTCTTT.

CDR3 DNA: TGTGCCAGTCGCCCCCCGGGGACTGACACTGAAGCTTTCTTT. Translating gives CASRPPGTDTEAFF. V usage is TRBV27 and J usage is TRBJ1-1, with D perhaps TRBD1 (5 bases). Per germline, CDR1 MNHEY and CDR2 SMNVEV (reference sequence). V gave up 9 bases and J gave up 3 bases, with 17 bases separating them. The CDR3 spans 14 residues.

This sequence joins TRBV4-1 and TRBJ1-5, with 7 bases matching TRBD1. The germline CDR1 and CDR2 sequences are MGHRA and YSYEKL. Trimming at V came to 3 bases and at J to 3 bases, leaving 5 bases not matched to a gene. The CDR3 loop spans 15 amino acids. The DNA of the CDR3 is TGCGCCAGCAGCCACGAACAGGGGACCAATCAGCCCCAGCATTTT. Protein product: CASSHEQGTNQPQHF.

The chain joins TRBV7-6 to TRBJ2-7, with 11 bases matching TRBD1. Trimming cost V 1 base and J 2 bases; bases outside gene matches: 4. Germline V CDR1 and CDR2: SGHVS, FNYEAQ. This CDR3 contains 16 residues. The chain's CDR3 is CASSLGAGQGAYEQYF. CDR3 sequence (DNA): TGTGCCAGCAGCTTAGGAGCGGGACAGGGGGCCTACGAGCAGTACTTC.

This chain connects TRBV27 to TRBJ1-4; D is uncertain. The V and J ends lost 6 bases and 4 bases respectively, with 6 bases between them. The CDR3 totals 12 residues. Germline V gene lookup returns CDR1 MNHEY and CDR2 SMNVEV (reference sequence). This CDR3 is CASRGSNEKLFF. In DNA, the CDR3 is TGTGCCAGCAGGGGCAGTAATGAAAAACTGTTTTTT.

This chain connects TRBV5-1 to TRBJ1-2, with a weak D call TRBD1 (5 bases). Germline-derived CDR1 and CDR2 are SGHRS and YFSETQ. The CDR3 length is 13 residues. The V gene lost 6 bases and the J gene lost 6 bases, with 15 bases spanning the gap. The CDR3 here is CASTDSSTHGYTF. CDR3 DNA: TGCGCCAGCACCGACAGTTCGACTCATGGCTACACCTTC.

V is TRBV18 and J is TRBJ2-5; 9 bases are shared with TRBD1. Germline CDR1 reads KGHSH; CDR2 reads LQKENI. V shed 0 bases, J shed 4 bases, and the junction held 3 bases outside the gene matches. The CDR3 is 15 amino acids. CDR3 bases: TGTGCCAGCTCACCACCGAAGGACAGGGGAGAGACCCAGTACTTC. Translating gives CASSPPKDRGETQYF.

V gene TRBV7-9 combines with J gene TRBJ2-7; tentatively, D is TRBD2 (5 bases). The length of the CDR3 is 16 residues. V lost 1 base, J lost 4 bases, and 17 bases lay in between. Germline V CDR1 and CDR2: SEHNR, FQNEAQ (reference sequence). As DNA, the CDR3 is TGTGCCAGCAGCTTAGTACTAGGGTCCAGCTTTTACGAGCAGTACTTC. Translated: CASSLVLGSSFYEQYF.

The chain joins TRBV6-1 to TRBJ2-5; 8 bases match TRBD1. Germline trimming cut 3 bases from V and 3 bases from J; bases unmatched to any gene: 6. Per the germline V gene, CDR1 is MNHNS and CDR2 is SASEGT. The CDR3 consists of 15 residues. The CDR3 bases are TGTGCCAGCAGTGAGCAATCAGGGGGCGAAGAGACCCAGTACTTC. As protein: CASSEQSGGEETQYF.

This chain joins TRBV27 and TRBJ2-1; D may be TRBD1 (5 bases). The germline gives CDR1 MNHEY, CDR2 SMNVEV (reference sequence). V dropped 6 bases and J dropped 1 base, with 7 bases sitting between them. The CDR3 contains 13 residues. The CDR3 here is CASSRVSYNEQFF. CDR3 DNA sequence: TGTGCCAGCAGCAGGGTTTCCTACAATGAGCAGTTCTTC.

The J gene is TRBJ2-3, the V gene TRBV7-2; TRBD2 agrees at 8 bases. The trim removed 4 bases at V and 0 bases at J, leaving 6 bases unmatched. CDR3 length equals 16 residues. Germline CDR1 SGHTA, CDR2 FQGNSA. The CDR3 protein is CASSSRAGVSTDTQYF. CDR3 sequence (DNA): TGTGCCAGCAGCTCCCGAGCGGGAGTAAGCACAGATACGCAGTATTTT.

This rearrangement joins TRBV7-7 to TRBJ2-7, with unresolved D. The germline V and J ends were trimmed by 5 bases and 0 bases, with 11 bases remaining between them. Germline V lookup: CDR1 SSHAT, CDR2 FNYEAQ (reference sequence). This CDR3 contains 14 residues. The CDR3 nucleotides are TGTGCCAGCAGCCCTTACCTAAGCTCCTACGAGCAGTACTTC. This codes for CASSPYLSSYEQYF.